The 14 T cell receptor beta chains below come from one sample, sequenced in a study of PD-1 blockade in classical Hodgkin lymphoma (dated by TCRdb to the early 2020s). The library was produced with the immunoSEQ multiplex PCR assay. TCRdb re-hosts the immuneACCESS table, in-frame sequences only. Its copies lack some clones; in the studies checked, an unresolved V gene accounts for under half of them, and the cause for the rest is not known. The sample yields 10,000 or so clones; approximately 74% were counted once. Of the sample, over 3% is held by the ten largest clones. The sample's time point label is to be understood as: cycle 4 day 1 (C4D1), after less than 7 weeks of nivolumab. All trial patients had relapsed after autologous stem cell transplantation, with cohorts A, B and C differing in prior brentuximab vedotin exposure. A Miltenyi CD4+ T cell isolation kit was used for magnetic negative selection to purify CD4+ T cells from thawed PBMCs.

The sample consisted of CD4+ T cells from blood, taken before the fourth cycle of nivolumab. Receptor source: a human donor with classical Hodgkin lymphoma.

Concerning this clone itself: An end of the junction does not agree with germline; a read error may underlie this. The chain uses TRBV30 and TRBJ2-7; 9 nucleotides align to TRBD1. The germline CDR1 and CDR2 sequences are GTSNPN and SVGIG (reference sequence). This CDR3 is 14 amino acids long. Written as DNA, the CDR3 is TGTGCCTGGAGTTCCGGGACAGGGTCCTTCGAGCAGTACTTC. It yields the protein CAWSSGTGSFEQYF.

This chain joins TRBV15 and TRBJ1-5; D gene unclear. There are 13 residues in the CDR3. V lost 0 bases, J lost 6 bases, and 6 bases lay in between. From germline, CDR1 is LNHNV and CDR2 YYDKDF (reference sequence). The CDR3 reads CATSRDVSQPQHF. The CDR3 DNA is TGTGCCACCAGCAGAGATGTCAGTCAGCCCCAGCATTTT.

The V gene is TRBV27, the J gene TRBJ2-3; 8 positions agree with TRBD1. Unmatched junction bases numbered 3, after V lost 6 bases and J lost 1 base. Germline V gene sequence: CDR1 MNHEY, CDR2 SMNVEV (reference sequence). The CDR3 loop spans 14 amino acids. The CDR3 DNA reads TGTGCCAGCAGGGTGACAGGGGGCACAGATACGCAGTATTTT. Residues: CASRVTGGTDTQYF.

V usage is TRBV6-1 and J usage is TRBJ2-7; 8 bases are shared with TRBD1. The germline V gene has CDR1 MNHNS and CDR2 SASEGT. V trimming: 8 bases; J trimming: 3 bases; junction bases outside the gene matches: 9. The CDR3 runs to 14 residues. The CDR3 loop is CASGRQGAYYEQYF. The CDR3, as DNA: TGTGCCAGCGGGAGGCAGGGGGCCTACTACGAGCAGTACTTC.

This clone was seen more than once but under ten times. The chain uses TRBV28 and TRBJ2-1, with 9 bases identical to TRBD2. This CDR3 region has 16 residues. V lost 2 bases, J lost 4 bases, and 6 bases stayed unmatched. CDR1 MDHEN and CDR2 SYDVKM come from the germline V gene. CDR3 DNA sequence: TGTGCCAGCAGTTTACTAGCGGGGCTCGGTTACAATGAGCAGTTCTTC. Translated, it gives CASSLLAGLGYNEQFF.

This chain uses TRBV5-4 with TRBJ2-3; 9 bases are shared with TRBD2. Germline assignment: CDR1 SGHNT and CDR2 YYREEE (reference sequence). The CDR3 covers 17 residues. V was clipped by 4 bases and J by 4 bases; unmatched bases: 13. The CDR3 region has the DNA TGTGCCAGCAGCCGGTACGGTAGCGGGAGAGTGGCAGATACGCAGTATTTT. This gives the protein CASSRYGSGRVADTQYF.

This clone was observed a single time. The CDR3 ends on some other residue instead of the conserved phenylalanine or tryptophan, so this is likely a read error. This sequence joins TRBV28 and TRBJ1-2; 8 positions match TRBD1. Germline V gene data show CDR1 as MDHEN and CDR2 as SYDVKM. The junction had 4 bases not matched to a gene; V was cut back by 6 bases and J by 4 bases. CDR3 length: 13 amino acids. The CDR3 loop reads CASRGDRSYGYTS. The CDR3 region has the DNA TGTGCCAGCAGAGGGGACAGGAGCTATGGCTACACCTCC.

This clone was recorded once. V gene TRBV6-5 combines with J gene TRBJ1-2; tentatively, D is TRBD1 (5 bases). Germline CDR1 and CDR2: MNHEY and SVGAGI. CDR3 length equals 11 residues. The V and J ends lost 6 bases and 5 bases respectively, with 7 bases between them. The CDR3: CASRRGYGYTF. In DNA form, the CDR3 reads TGTGCCAGCAGGCGGGGGTATGGCTACACCTTC.

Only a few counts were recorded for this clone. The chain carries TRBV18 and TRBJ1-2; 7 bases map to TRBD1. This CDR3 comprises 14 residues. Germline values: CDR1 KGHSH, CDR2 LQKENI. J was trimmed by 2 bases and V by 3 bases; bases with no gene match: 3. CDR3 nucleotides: TGTGCCAGCTCACCGGGACAGCAAAACTATGGCTACACCTTC. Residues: CASSPGQQNYGYTF. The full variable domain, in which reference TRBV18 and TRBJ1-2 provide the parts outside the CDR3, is NAGVMQNPRHLVRRRGQEARLRCSPMKGHSHVYWYRQLPEEGLKFMVYLQKENIIDESGMPKERFSAEFPKEGPSILRIQQVVRGDSAAYFCASSPGQQNYGYTFGSGTRLTVV.

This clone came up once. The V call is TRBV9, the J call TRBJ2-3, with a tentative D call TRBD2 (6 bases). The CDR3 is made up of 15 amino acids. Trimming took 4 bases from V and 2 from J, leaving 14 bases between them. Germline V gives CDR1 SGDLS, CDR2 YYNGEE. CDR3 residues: CASSPSAGFTDTQYF. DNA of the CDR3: TGTGCCAGCAGCCCTAGCGCGGGTTTCACAGATACGCAGTATTTT.

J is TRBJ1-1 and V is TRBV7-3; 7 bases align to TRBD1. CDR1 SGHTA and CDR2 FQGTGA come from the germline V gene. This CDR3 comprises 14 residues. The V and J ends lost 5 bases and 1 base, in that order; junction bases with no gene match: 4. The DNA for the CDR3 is TGTGCCAGCAGCCCACAGGGGACGAACACTGAAGCTTTCTTT. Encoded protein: CASSPQGTNTEAFF.

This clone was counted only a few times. CDR3 in DNA: TGTGCCAGCAGCTTCGGGCAGGGGCCAGATACGCAGTATTTT. Its protein product is CASSFGQGPDTQYF. V and J are TRBV7-9 and TRBJ2-3, with TRBD1 as a possible D gene (6 bases). The V gene lost 3 bases and the J gene lost 4 bases, with 11 bases spanning the gap. Germline V lookup: CDR1 SEHNR, CDR2 FQNEAQ (reference sequence). This CDR3 has 14 residues.

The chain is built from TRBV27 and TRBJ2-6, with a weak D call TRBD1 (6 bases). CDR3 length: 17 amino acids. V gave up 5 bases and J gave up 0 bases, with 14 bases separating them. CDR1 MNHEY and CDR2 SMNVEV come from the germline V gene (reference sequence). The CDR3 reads CASSRQAPSSGANVLTF. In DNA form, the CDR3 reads TGTGCCAGCAGTCGACAGGCCCCAAGCTCTGGGGCCAACGTCCTGACTTTC.

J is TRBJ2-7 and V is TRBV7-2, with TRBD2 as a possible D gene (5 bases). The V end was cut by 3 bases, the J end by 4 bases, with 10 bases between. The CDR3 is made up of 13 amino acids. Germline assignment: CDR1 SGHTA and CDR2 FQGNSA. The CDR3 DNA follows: TGTGCCAGCAGCTTTTACGGGAATTACGAGCAGTACTTC. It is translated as CASSFYGNYEQYF. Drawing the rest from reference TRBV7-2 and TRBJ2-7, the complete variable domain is GAGVSQSPSNKVTEKGKDVELRCDPISGHTALYWYRQSLGQGLEFLIYFQGNSAPDKSGLPSDRFSAERTGGSVSTLTIQRTQQEDSAVYLCASSFYGNYEQYFGPGTRLTVT.